Described below is a single T cell receptor beta chain sequence and its context. This sample is part of a study of T cell responses to AZD1222 COVID-19 vaccine. The CDR3 length is 16 residues. CDR1 is LGHNT, CDR2 FRNRAP, per germline. V lost 0 bases, J lost 4 bases, and 15 bases lay in between. Sequencing used immunoSEQ multiplex PCR; TCRdb keeps in-frame clones, though not all of them. The repertoire has more than 85,000 clones, less than 95% of them found once; the top ten carry 2.9%. This TCR came from an adult who received the AZD1222 COVID-19 vaccine. The genes are TRBV12-5 and TRBJ1-1; D not certain. Here the sequenced sample was peripheral blood, taken 28 days after the second AZD1222 dose. The DNA of the CDR3 is TGTGCTAGTGGTTTGGTACGTGGAGGGATGGGCACTGAAGCTTTCTTT. It is translated as CASGLVRGGMGTEAFF.